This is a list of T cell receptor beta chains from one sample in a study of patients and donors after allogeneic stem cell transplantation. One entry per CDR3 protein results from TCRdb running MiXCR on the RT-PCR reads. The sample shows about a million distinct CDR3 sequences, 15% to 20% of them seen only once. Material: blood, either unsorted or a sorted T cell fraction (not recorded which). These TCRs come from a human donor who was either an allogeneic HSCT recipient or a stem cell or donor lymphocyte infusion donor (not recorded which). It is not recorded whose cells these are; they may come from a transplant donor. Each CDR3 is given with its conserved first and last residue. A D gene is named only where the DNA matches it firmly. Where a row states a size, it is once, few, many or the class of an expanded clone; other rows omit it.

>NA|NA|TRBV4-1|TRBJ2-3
TGCGCCAGCAGCCAAGTTGGCTTCTCAGATACGCAGTATTTT
CASSQVGFSDTQYF
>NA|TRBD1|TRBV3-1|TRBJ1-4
TGTGCCAGCAGCCAAGCGGGACAGAGTAATGAAAAACTGTTTTTT
CASSQAGQSNEKLFF
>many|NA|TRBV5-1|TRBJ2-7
TGCGCCAGCAGCTTGAAAGCGGCCTACGAGCAGTACTTC
CASSLKAAYEQYF
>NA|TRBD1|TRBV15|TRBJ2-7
TGTGCCACCAGCAACCGGGACAGGGGATCCTACGAGCAGTACTTC
CATSNRDRGSYEQYF
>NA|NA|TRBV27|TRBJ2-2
TGTGCCAGCAGTACCCAAGGACACACCGGGGAGCTGTTTTTT
CASSTQGHTGELFF
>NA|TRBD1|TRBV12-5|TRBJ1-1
TGTGCTAGTGGTTTCGGGACAGGGAGGACTGAAGCTTTCTTT
CASGFGTGRTEAFF
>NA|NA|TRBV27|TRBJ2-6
TGTGCCAGCAAACCGGAGAGAGACGACGCTGGGGCCAACGTCCTGACTTTC
CASKPERDDAGANVLTF
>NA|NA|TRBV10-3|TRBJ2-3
TGTGCCTCAGGGGGGATCGGTGCAGATACGCAGTATTTT
CASGGIGADTQYF
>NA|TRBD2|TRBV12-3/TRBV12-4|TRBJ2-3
TGTGCCAGCAGTTTGGGAGCGGGGGCGCGCGGCACAGATACGCAGTATTTT
CASSLGAGARGTDTQYF
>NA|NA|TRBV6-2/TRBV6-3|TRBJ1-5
TGTGCCAGCAGTTACGTCATCGGTCATCAGCCCCAGCATTTT
CASSYVIGHQPQHF
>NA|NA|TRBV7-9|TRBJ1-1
TGTGCCAGCAGACAAGGGGACAACATGAACACTGAAGCTTTCTTT
CASRQGDNMNTEAFF
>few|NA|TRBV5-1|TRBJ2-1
TGCGCCAGCAGCTTGGATCTTAGCGACGTTGAGCAGTTCTTC
CASSLDLSDVEQFF
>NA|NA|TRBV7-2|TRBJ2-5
TGTGCCAGCAGCTTATTAAGGGAGGGGGGCGGTGAGACCCAGTACTTC
CASSLLREGGGETQYF
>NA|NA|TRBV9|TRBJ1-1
TGTGCCAGCAGCGTAGGATGGGACGCGGGGACTGAAGCTTTCTTT
CASSVGWDAGTEAFF
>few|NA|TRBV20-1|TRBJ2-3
TGCAGTGCTAGTCCGGCTAGCGAGGGCACAGATACGCAGTATTTT
CSASPASEGTDTQYF
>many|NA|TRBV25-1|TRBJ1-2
TGTGCCAGCAGAGGGGTGGGCGGCTACACCTTC
CASRGVGGYTF
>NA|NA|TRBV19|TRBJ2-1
TGTGCCAGTAAGAGAGCGAATGAGCAGTTCTTC
CASKRANEQFF
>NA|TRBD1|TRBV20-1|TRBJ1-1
TGCAGTGCTAGCACAGGGGGTAGTACTGAAGCTTTCTTT
CSASTGGSTEAFF
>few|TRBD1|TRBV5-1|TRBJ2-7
TGCGCCAGCAGCTTACCGGGACAGGGGTACTACGAGCAGTACTTC
CASSLPGQGYYEQYF
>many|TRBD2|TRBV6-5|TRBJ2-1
TGTGCCAGCAGTTACCGAGTAGCGGGAGGGCCTAATGAGCAGTTCTTC
CASSYRVAGGPNEQFF
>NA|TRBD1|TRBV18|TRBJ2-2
TGTGCCAGCTCACCCTTGACAGGGGACACCGGGGAGCTGTTTTTT
CASSPLTGDTGELFF
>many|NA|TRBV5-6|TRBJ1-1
TGTGCCAGCAGCCCGTTTGACAGGCCTGAAGCTTTCTTT
CASSPFDRPEAFF
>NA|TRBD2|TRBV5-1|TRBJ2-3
TGCGCCAGCAGCCCACCGGGACTAGCGACAGATACGCAGTATTTT
CASSPPGLATDTQYF
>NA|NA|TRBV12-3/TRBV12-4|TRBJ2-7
TGTGCCAGCAGTTTCGAGCTAAAAACCTACGAGCAGTACTTC
CASSFELKTYEQYF
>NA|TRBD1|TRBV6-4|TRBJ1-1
TGTGCCAGCAGTGACCCCTCGGACAGGGGCCCGAACACTGAAGCTTTCTTT
CASSDPSDRGPNTEAFF
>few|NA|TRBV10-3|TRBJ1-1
TGTGCCATCAGTGAGAACCGGGGGGGGAAGATGGGGACTGAAGCTTTCTTT
CAISENRGGKMGTEAFF
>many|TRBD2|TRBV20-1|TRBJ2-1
TGCAGTGCTGGTAGCGGGAGAACCTACAATGAGCAGTTCTTC
CSAGSGRTYNEQFF
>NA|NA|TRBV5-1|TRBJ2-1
TGCGCCAGCAGCTTGGAGGCAGCCATTTGGGATGAGCAGTTCTTC
CASSLEAAIWDEQFF
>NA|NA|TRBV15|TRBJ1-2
TGTGCCACCAGCAGAGGGGGGAACAACTATGGCTACACCTTC
CATSRGGNNYGYTF
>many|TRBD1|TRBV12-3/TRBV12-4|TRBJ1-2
TGTGCCAGCAGCTGGATGGACAGGACTCGCGGCTACACCTTC
CASSWMDRTRGYTF
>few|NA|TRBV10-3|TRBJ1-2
TGTGCCATCTGGGAACAGCGGCTTGGTAACTATGGCTACACCTTC
CAIWEQRLGNYGYTF
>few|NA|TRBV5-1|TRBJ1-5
TGCGCCAGCAGCTTGGACGAGTTTCAGCCCCAGCATTTT
CASSLDEFQPQHF
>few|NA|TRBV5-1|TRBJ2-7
TGCGCCAGCAGCTTGTGGGTAGGCGAGCAGTACTTC
CASSLWVGEQYF
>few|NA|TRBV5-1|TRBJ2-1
TGCGCCAGCAGCTTGGTCATAGCGCCCCCCCACAATGAGCAGTTCTTC
CASSLVIAPPHNEQFF
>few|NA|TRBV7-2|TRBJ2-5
TGTGCCAGCAGCTCCCGGTTAGAGACCCAGTACTTC
CASSSRLETQYF
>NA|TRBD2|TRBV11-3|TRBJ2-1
TGTGCCAGCAGCCCCCCTTCTAGCGGCCCTTTCAATGAGCAGTTCTTC
CASSPPSSGPFNEQFF
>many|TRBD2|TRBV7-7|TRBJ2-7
TGTGCTAGCAGCCAAGCGGGGCAAGGCTACGAGCAGTACTTC
CASSQAGQGYEQYF
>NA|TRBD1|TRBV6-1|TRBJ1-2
TGTGCCAGCAGTCGACAGGGGGAAAGGGGGTATGGCTACACCTTC
CASSRQGERGYGYTF
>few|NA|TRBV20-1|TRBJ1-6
TGCAGTGCTAGAGATAACAGCCCTGAGGGTTCACCCCTCCACTTT
CSARDNSPEGSPLHF
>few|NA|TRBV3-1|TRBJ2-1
TGTGCCAGCAGCCAAGCGTTGCGGTCTAACAATGAGCAGTTCTTC
CASSQALRSNNEQFF
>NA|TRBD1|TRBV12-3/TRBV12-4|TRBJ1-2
TGTGCCAGCACCCAGGGACAGGGGAGAGGCTATGGCTACACCTTC
CASTQGQGRGYGYTF
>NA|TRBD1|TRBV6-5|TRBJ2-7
TGTGCCAGCAGTTTCCGACAGGGGCAGGGCATCAACGAGCAGTACTTC
CASSFRQGQGINEQYF
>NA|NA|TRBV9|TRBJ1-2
TGTGCCAGCAGCGGGAGCTCCCCGGTTGGCTACACCTTC
CASSGSSPVGYTF
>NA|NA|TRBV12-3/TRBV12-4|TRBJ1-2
TGTGCCAGCAGTATTGGCCCAGGCCCGCCATCTAACTATGGCTACACCTTC
CASSIGPGPPSNYGYTF
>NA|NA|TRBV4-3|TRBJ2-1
TGCGCCAGCAGCCAAGTCACTAGTTGGGGCAATGAGCAGTTCTTC
CASSQVTSWGNEQFF
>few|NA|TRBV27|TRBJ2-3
TGTGCCAGCAGTTTATCCCAGCGCCCTAGCACAGATACGCAGTATTTT
CASSLSQRPSTDTQYF
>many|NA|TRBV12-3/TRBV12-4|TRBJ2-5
TGTGCCAGCAGTAGCAGCGGGTTCCAAGAGACCCAGTACTTC
CASSSSGFQETQYF
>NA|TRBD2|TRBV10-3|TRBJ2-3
TGTGCCATCAGTGACCTAGCGGGAACAGATACGCAGTATTTT
CAISDLAGTDTQYF
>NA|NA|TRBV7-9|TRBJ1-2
TGTGCCAGCAGCCCACCACCTTTTAACTATGGCTACACCTTC
CASSPPPFNYGYTF
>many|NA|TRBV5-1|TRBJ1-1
TGCGCCAGCAGCTTAGACGGCCTTTTCACTGAAGCTTTCTTT
CASSLDGLFTEAFF
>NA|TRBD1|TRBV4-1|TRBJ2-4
TGCGCCAGCAGCCAACCCCGGGACAGCTTAGCCAAAAACATTCAGTACTTC
CASSQPRDSLAKNIQYF
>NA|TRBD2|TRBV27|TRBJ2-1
TGTGCCAGCAGGCCCCTAGGCGGGAGTAGTAACAATGAGCAGTTCTTC
CASRPLGGSSNNEQFF
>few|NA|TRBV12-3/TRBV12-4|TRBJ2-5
TGTGCCAGCAGTTTTGACAGAGGCTACCAAGAGACCCAGTACTTC
CASSFDRGYQETQYF
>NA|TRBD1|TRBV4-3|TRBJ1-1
TGCGCCAGCAGCCAGGAGGGGACAGGGAGTACTGAAGCTTTCTTT
CASSQEGTGSTEAFF
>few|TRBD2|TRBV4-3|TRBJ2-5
TGCGCCAGCAGCCAAGATATCGCGGGGGGAGAGACCCAGTACTTC
CASSQDIAGGETQYF
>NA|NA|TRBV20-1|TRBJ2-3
TGCAGTGCTAGAGATGGCGGGACCTTAACAGATACGCAGTATTTT
CSARDGGTLTDTQYF